This is a list of T cell receptor beta chains from one sample in a study of blood T cells in healthy people across ages. MiXCR, run by TCRdb on the 5' RACE reads, gives a single entry per CDR3 protein. This sample carries around 710,000 distinct CDR3 sequences, 43% of them seen once, and the ten largest clones take approximately 22%. The sample comprised blood. Receptors were obtained from an older woman in good health. The CDR3 runs from the conserved cysteine through the conserved F or W. A D gene is named only where the DNA matches it firmly. A clone size is listed for some rows: how often the clone was seen (once, few, many), or a class if it is expanded.

d_gene	abundance	v_gene	j_gene	CDR3nt	CDR3aa
.	.	TRBV5-1	TRBJ2-7	TGCGCCAGCAGCTTGGCCGCTCGGGGGGCCTACAATGAGCAGTACTTC	CASSLAARGAYNEQYF
TRBD2	many	TRBV28	TRBJ2-1	TGTGCCAGCCTTGAACGGGAGGTAGGGTACAATGAGCAGTTCTTC	CASLEREVGYNEQFF
TRBD2	few	TRBV20-1	TRBJ2-5	TGCAGTGCAACCCCTAGCGGGAGGACCCAAGAGACCCAGTACTTC	CSATPSGRTQETQYF
TRBD1	.	TRBV5-6	TRBJ2-5	TGTGCCAGCAGCGTCCGGGACAGCGAATGGTGGCAGTACTTC	CASSVRDSEWWQYF
.	.	TRBV5-1	TRBJ1-2	TGCGCCAGCAGTGCCGGGGAGATGGGGGGCTGGACGGATGGCTACACCTTC	CASSAGEMGGWTDGYTF
.	few	TRBV5-1	TRBJ2-1	TGCGCCAGCAGCTTGGCCGAGAAGGGGAAGTATAAGTTCTTC	CASSLAEKGKYKFF
.	.	TRBV25-1	TRBJ1-2	TGTGCCAGCAGTGCCCCAGGATGGGGAAATGGCTTCACCTTC	CASSAPGWGNGFTF
.	few	TRBV29-1	TRBJ2-5	TGCAGCGTTGTGGGACCCCAAGAGACCCAGTACTTC	CSVVGPQETQYF
TRBD1	.	TRBV4-3	TRBJ2-7	TGCGCCAGCAGCCAACAACAGGGGATAGGGACCTACGAGCAGTACTTC	CASSQQQGIGTYEQYF
.	few	TRBV11-2	TRBJ1-6	TGTGCCAGCAGCTTGGACGGGGAGAATAATTCACCCCTCCACTTT	CASSLDGENNSPLHF
.	.	TRBV3-1	TRBJ2-2	TGTGCCAGCAGCGAAGAGATACGAGGCACCGGGGAGCTGTTTTTT	CASSEEIRGTGELFF
TRBD2	.	TRBV5-5	TRBJ2-7	TGTGCCAGCAGCTTGCTGGGGGGGGTCTATGTTGAGCAGTACTTC	CASSLLGGVYVEQYF
.	.	TRBV10-3	TRBJ1-1	TGTGCCAACGGTGACAGAGACACTGAAGCTTTCTTT	CANGDRDTEAFF
TRBD2	.	TRBV7-8	TRBJ2-3	TGTGCCAGCAGCGCAAGCCCGGCTAGCGGGGGGTTTAGCACAGATACGCAGTATTTT	CASSASPASGGFSTDTQYF
TRBD1	.	TRBV6-5	TRBJ2-1	TGTGCCAGCAGTTACTCAAGGACAGGGGGAGTAAGCTATCTCAATGAGCAGTTCTTC	CASSYSRTGGVSYLNEQFF
.	many	TRBV6-5	TRBJ2-3	TGTGCCAGCAGTTACTCAGATACGCAGTATTTT	CASSYSDTQYF
TRBD1	.	TRBV29-1	TRBJ2-7	TGCAGCGTCTGCCACGGGACAGGGTATCGGGAGCAGTACTTC	CSVCHGTGYREQYF
TRBD1	.	TRBV7-9	TRBJ2-7	TGTGCCAGCAGCCAACTACCGGGACAGGGGGCGTACGAGCAGTACTTC	CASSQLPGQGAYEQYF
TRBD1	.	TRBV28	TRBJ1-2	TGTGCCAGCAGTATAGGAACAGGGGGACCCTATGGCTACACCTTC	CASSIGTGGPYGYTF
.	few	TRBV4-3	TRBJ1-1	TGCGCCAGCAGCCAAGGGGTAGGGAGTAATGAAGCTTTCTTT	CASSQGVGSNEAFF
.	few	TRBV19	TRBJ2-5	TGTGCCAGTAGTATAGGTGCAGGGCGGGAGACCCAGTACTTC	CASSIGAGRETQYF
.	.	TRBV15	TRBJ1-2	TGTGCCACCAGCAGAGCACGGGCGAGGGACTATGGCTACACCTTC	CATSRARARDYGYTF
.	.	TRBV20-1	TRBJ2-2	TGCAGTGCTAGGGACAGAGACTACACCGGGGAGCTGTTTTTT	CSARDRDYTGELFF
.	.	TRBV6-1	TRBJ2-6	TGTGCCAGCAGTGACCAGACAGCCCCTGGGGCCAACGTCCTGACTTTC	CASSDQTAPGANVLTF
.	.	TRBV20-1	TRBJ1-2	TGCAGTGCTACCCGGGACGGTAACTATGGCTACACCTTC	CSATRDGNYGYTF
TRBD2	.	TRBV29-1	TRBJ2-7	TGCAGCGTCAAAGGACGACTAGCGGGACTAGGCAATGAGCAGTACTTC	CSVKGRLAGLGNEQYF
.	.	TRBV20-1	TRBJ1-1	TGCAGTGCTAGACCCGGGCAGGGTGGGAACACTGAAGCTTTCTTT	CSARPGQGGNTEAFF
TRBD1	.	TRBV9	TRBJ2-7	TGTGCCAGCAGCGAGAGGACAGGTCTTTCAACCTACGAGCAGTACTTC	CASSERTGLSTYEQYF
.	.	TRBV29-1	TRBJ2-1	TGCAGCGCCGCCCCCAAACTAGTCTACAATGAGCAGTTCTTC	CSAAPKLVYNEQFF
TRBD2	few	TRBV20-1	TRBJ2-7	TGCAGTGCCGAGGGGAGGGATTACTACGAGCAGTACTTC	CSAEGRDYYEQYF
TRBD2	few	TRBV7-2	TRBJ2-7	TGTGCCAGCAGCTCGGGACTAGCGGGGGGACTATCCTACGAGCAGTACTTC	CASSSGLAGGLSYEQYF
TRBD2	.	TRBV12-3/TRBV12-4	TRBJ2-3	TGTGCCAGCAGATTTAGCGGGGGGGTCAGAGATACGCAGTATTTT	CASRFSGGVRDTQYF
.	.	TRBV13	TRBJ1-4	TGTGCCAGCAGCTCGCGGACGGCAGGGCCGAATGAAAAACTGTTTTTT	CASSSRTAGPNEKLFF
TRBD1	once	TRBV29-1	TRBJ2-3	TGCAGCGTTCGGGACAGCCTCACAGATACGCAGTATTTT	CSVRDSLTDTQYF
TRBD2	.	TRBV3-1	TRBJ2-5	TGTGCCAGCAGCCAAGGGACTAGCACCGAGACCCAGTACTTC	CASSQGTSTETQYF
.	few	TRBV28	TRBJ1-4	TGTGCCAGCAGCCTACCCCTCTTGGGGGCAACTAATGAAAAACTGTTTTTT	CASSLPLLGATNEKLFF